The sequence of this TCR beta chain was determined in a study of cytomegalovirus exposure and HLA in healthy donors. From the 120-subject validation cohort, which was separate from the roughly 630-subject first cohort, the donors were drawn. The V gene lost 0 bases and the J gene lost 4 bases, with 13 bases spanning the gap. This CDR3 is built from 16 residues. The germline V gene has CDR1 SGDLS and CDR2 YYNGEE. Generated by immunoSEQ multiplex PCR, the TCRdb table keeps only in-frame clones and is missing some. Found here are roughly 120,000 clones, about 83% of them singletons; the top ten hold about 5.3%.

The sample taken for sequencing was PBMCs. The chain recombines TRBV9 with TRBJ2-2; a possible D gene is TRBD1 (6 bases). This sequence was found in a man between 18 and 29 years old in good health and CMV-seronegative. DNA of the CDR3: TGTGCCAGCAGCGTAGCTGGGGGCCCCGGCACCGGGGAGCTGTTTTTT. Its translation is CASSVAGGPGTGELFF.